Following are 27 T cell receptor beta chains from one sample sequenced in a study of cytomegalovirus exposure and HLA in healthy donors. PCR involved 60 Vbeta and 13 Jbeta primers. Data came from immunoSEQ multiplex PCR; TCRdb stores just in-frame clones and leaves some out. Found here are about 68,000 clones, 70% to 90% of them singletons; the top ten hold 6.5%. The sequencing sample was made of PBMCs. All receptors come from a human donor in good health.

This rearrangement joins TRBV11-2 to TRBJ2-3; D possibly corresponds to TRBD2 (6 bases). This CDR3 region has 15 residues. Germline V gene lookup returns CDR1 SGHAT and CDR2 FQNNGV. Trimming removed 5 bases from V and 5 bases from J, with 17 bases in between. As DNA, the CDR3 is TGTGCCAGCAGCCGAGGGGACTCGGTAGGAGATACGCAGTATTTT. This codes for CASSRGDSVGDTQYF.

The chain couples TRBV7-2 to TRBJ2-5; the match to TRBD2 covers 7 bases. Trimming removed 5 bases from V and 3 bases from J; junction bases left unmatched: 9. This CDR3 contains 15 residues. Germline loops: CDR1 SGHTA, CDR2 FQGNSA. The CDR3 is CASSPPGLNKETQYF. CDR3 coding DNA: TGTGCCAGCAGCCCGCCGGGACTAAACAAAGAGACCCAGTACTTC.

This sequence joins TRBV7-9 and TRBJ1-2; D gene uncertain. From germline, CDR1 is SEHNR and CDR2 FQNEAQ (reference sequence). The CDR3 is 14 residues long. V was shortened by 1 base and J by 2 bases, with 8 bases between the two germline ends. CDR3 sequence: CASSLGVGNYGYTF. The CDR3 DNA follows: TGTGCCAGCAGCTTAGGGGTGGGCAACTATGGCTACACCTTC. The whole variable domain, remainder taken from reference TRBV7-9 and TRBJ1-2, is DTGVSQNPRHKITKRGQNVTFRCDPISEHNRLYWYRQTLGQGPEFLTYFQNEAQLEKSRLLSDRFSAERPKGSFSTLEIQRTEQGDSAMYLCASSLGVGNYGYTFGSGTRLTVV.

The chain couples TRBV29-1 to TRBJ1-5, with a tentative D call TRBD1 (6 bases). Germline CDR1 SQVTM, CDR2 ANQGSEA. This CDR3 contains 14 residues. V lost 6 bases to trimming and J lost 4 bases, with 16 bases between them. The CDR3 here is CSVALTGSNQPQHF. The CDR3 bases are TGCAGCGTCGCTTTGACAGGATCTAATCAGCCCCAGCATTTT.

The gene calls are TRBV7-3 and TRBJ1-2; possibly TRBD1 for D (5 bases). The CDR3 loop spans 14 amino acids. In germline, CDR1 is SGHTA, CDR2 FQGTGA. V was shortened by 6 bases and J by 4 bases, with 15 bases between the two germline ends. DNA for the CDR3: TGTGCCAGCAGTCGAGTTAGGGGCTCCTATGGCTACACCTTC. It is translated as CASSRVRGSYGYTF.

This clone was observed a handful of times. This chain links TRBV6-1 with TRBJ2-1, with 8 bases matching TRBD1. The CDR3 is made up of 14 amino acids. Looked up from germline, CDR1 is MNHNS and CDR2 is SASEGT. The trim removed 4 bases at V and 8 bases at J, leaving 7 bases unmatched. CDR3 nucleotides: TGTGCCAGCAGTGTTGAACAGGGGGATCATGAGCAGTTCTTC. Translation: CASSVEQGDHEQFF.

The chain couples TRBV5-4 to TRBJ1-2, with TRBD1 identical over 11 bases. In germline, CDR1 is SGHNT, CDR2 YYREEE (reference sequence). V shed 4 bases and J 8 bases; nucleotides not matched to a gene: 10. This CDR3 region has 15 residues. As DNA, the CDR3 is TGTGCCAGCAGCGTTGGACAGGGGGCAGGGGTGGGCTACACCTTC. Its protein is CASSVGQGAGVGYTF.

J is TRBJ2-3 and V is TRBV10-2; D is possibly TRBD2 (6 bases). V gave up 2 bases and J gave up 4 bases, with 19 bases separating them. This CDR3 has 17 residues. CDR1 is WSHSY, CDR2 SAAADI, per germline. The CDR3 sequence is CASSEGQGLGRPDTQYF. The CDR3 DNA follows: TGCGCCAGCAGTGAGGGGCAGGGCCTTGGGAGGCCAGATACGCAGTATTTT.

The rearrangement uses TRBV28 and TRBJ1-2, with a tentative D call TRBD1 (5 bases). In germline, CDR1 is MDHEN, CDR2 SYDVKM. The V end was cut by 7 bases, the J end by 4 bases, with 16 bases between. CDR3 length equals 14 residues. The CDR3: CASTGGRYSYGYTF. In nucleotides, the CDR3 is TGTGCCAGCACCGGGGGTAGGTATAGCTATGGCTACACCTTC.

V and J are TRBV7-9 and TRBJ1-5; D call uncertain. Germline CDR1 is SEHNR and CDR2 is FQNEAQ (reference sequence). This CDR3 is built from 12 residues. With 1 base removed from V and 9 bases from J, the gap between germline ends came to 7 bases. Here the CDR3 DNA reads TGTGCCAGCAGCTTAGAGGAGGGGCCCCAGCATTTT. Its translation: CASSLEEGPQHF.

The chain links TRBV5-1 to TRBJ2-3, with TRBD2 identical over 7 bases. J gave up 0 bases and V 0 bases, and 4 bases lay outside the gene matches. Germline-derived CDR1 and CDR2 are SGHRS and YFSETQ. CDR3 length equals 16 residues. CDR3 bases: TGCGCCAGCAGCTTGGGAGCTAGCGGAAGCACAGATACGCAGTATTTT. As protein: CASSLGASGSTDTQYF.

The CDR3, as DNA: TGTGCCAGCAGCCCATCGGGATACGAGCAGTACTTC. It codes for CASSPSGYEQYF. The chain employs TRBV7-2 and TRBJ2-7; a possible D gene is TRBD2 (5 bases). The CDR3 loop spans 12 amino acids. V lost 5 bases, J lost 4 bases, and 9 bases lay in between. Germline values: CDR1 SGHTA, CDR2 FQGNSA.

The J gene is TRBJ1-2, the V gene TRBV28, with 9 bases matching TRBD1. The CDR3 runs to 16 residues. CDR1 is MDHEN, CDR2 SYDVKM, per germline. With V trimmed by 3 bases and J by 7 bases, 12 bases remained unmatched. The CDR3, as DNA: TGTGCCAGCAGTTTTAACCCGGGACAGGGCTTGTTTGGCTACACCTTC. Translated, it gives CASSFNPGQGLFGYTF.

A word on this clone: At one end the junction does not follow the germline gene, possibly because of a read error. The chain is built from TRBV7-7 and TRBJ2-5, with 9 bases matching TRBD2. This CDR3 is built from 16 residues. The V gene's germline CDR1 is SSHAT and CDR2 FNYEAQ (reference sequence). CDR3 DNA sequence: TGTGCTAGCAGCTTAGGGCCTAGCGGGGCCCAAGAGACCCAGTACTTC. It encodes CASSLGPSGAQETQYF.

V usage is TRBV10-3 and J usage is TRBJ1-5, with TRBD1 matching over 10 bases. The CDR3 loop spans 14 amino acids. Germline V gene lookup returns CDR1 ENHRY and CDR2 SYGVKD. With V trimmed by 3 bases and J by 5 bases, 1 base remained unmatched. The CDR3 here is CAISEGTGDQPQHF. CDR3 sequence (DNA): TGTGCCATCAGTGAAGGGACAGGGGATCAGCCCCAGCATTTT.

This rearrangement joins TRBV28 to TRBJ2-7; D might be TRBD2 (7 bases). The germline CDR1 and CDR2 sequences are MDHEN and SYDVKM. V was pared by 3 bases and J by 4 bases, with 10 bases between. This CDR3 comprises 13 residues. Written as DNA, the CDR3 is TGTGCCAGCAGTTTGGGGGGGCTGTACGAGCAGTACTTC. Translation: CASSLGGLYEQYF.

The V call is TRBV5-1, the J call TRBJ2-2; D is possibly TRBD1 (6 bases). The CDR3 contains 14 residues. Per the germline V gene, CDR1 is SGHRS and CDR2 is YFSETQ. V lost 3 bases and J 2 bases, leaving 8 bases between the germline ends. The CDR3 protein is CASSSGTNTGELFF. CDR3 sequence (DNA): TGCGCCAGCAGCTCCGGGACAAACACCGGGGAGCTGTTTTTT. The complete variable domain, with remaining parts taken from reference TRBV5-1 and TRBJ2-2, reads KAGVTQTPRYLIKTRGQQVTLSCSPISGHRSVSWYQQTPGQGLQFLFEYFSETQRNKGNFPGRFSGRQFSNSRSEMNVSTLELGDSALYLCASSSGTNTGELFFGEGSRLTVL.

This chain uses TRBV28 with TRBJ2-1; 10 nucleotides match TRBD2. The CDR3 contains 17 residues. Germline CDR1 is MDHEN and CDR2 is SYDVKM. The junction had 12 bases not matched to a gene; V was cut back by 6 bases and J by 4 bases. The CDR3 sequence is CASSPHLAGAHYNEQFF. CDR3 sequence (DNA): TGTGCCAGCAGCCCCCATCTAGCGGGGGCCCATTACAATGAGCAGTTCTTC.

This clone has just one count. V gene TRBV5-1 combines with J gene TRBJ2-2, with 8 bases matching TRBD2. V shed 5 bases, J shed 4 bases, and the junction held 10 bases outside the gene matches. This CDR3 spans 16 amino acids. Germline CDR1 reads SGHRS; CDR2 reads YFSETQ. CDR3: CASSRGGLATTGELFF. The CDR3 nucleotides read TGCGCCAGCAGTCGGGGGGGTTTGGCCACCACCGGGGAGCTGTTTTTT.

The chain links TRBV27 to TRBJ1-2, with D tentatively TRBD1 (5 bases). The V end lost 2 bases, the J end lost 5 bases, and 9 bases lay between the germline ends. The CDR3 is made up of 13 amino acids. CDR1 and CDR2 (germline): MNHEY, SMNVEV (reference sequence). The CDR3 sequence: CASSLTGGYGYTF. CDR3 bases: TGTGCCAGCAGTTTAACGGGGGGGTATGGCTACACCTTC.

CDR3 sequence (DNA): TGTGCCAGCAGCTTAGCCGGACAGGGTTATGGCTACACCTTC. Translated, it gives CASSLAGQGYGYTF. The chain links TRBV7-9 to TRBJ1-2, with 8 bases that match TRBD1. Trimming at V came to 0 bases and at J to 5 bases, leaving 2 bases not matched to a gene. This CDR3 is 14 amino acids long. Germline V CDR1 and CDR2: SEHNR, FQNEAQ (reference sequence). The variable domain in full, with the rest retrieved from reference TRBV7-9 and TRBJ1-2, is DTGVSQNPRHKITKRGQNVTFRCDPISEHNRLYWYRQTLGQGPEFLTYFQNEAQLEKSRLLSDRFSAERPKGSFSTLEIQRTEQGDSAMYLCASSLAGQGYGYTFGSGTRLTVV.

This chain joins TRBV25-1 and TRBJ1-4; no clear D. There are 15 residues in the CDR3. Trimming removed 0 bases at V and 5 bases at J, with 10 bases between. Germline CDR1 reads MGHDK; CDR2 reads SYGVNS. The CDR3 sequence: CASSEYSVENEKLFF. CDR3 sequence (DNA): TGTGCCAGCAGTGAATATTCCGTAGAGAATGAAAAACTGTTTTTT.

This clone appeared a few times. The CDR3 coding sequence is TGTGCCAGCAGCGTAGCGGGGGGTGACGAGCAGTACTTC. As protein: CASSVAGGDEQYF. This sequence joins TRBV9 and TRBJ2-7, with TRBD2 identical over 7 bases. From germline, CDR1 is SGDLS and CDR2 YYNGEE. Trimming removed 0 bases from V and 5 bases from J; junction bases left unmatched: 2. The CDR3 has 13 amino acids. The variable domain in full, with the rest retrieved from reference TRBV9 and TRBJ2-7, is DSGVTQTPKHLITATGQRVTLRCSPRSGDLSVYWYQQSLDQGLQFLIQYYNGEERAKGNILERFSAQQFPDLHSELNLSSLELGDSALYFCASSVAGGDEQYFGPGTRLTVT.

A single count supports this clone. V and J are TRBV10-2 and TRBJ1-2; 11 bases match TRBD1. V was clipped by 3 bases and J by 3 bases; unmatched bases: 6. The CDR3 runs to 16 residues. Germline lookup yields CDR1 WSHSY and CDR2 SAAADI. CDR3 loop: CASSDHRDRGDYGYTF. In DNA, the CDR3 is TGCGCCAGCAGTGACCACCGGGACAGGGGGGACTATGGCTACACCTTC.

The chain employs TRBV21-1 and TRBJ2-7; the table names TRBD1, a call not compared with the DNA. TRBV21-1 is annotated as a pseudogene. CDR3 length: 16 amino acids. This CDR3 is CASSKVQTGVWNEQYF. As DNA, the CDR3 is TGTGCCAGCAGCAAAGTTCAGACAGGGGTCTGGAACGAGCAGTACTTC.

This CDR3 is CASSSTESYNSPLHF. The CDR3, as DNA: TGTGCCAGCAGTTCCACGGAGTCCTATAATTCACCCCTCCACTTT. V is TRBV6-1 and J is TRBJ1-6; D call uncertain. Per germline, CDR1 MNHNS and CDR2 SASEGT. Trimming took off 5 bases at V and 1 base at J, with 9 bases between the two ends. There are 15 residues in the CDR3.

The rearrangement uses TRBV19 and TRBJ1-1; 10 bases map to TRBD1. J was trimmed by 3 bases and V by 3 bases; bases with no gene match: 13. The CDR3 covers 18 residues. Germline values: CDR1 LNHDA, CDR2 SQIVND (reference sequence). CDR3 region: CASSIGRTGGLSDTEAFF. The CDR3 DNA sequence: TGTGCCAGTAGTATTGGGAGGACAGGGGGATTGTCGGACACTGAAGCTTTCTTT.